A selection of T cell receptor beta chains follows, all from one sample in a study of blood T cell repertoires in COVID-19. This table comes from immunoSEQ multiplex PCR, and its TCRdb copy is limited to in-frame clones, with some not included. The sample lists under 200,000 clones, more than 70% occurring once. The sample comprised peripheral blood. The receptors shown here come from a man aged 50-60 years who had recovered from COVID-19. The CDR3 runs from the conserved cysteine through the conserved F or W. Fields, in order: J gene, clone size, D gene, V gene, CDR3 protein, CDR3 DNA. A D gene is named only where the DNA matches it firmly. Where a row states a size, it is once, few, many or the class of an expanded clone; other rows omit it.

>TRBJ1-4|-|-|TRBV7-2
CASSHRGGTPNEKLFF
TGTGCCAGCAGCCATAGGGGGGGAACGCCTAATGAAAAACTGTTTTTT
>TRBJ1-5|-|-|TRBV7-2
CASSLYGRGGGQPQHF
TGTGCCAGCAGCTTATATGGGAGGGGAGGAGGTCAGCCCCAGCATTTT
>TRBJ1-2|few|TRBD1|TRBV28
CASSLPDRVGANYGYTF
TGTGCCAGCAGCCTCCCCGACAGGGTAGGGGCTAACTATGGCTACACCTTC
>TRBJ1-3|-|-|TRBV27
CASSLRRFTGNTIYF
TGTGCCAGCAGTTTGAGGAGATTCACCGGAAACACCATATATTTT
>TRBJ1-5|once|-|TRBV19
CASRWGLRQPQHF
TGTGCCAGTAGGTGGGGACTAAGGCAGCCCCAGCATTTT
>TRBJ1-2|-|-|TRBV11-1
CASSLDRGTANYGYTF
TGTGCCAGCAGCTTAGATCGAGGGACTGCTAACTATGGCTACACCTTC
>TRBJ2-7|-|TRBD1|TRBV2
CASIRDRGREQYF
TGTGCCAGCATCCGGGACAGGGGGCGCGAGCAGTACTTC
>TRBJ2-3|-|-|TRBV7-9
CATDSVTDTQYF
TGTGCCACGGACAGTGTGACAGATACGCAGTATTTT
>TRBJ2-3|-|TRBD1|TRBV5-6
CASSLSPTGGTSDTQYF
TGTGCCAGCAGCCTTTCCCCGACAGGGGGGACCTCAGATACGCAGTATTTT
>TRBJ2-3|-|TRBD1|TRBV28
CASSRTGGQRGKPTDTQYF
TGTGCCAGCAGTCGGACAGGGGGTCAGAGAGGGAAACCCACAGATACGCAGTATTTT
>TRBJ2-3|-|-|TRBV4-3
CASSLGAPGVTDTQYF
TGCGCCAGCAGCTTGGGTGCCCCGGGAGTCACAGATACGCAGTATTTT
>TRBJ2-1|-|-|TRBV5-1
CASSLGGSYNEQFF
TGCGCCAGCAGCCTCGGAGGGTCCTACAATGAGCAGTTCTTC
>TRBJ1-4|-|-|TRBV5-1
CASSFSGGSEKLFF
TGCGCCAGCAGCTTCTCGGGGGGGAGCGAAAAACTGTTTTTT
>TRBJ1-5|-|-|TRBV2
CASSESLGAVSPQHF
TGTGCCAGCAGTGAGTCGCTGGGGGCGGTTTCGCCCCAGCATTTT
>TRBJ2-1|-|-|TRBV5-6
CASSLELNRGRGWNEQFF
TGTGCCAGCAGCTTAGAGTTGAACAGGGGGAGGGGTTGGAATGAGCAGTTCTTC
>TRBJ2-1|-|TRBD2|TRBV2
CASSDVAGGNEQFF
TGTGCCAGCAGTGATGTAGCGGGGGGAAATGAGCAGTTCTTC
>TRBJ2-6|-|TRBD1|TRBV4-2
CASSPTGATAGANVLTF
TGTGCCAGCAGCCCTACAGGGGCTACAGCCGGGGCCAACGTCCTGACTTTC
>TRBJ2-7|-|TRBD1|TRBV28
CASTSSGQGANEQYF
TGTGCCAGCACTAGCTCGGGACAGGGGGCAAACGAGCAGTACTTC
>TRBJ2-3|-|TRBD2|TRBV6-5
CASSYSSPGGSNTQYF
TGTGCCAGCAGTTACTCCTCCCCTGGCGGGAGTAATACGCAGTATTTT
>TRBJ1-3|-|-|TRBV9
CASSVVGRASGNTIYF
TGTGCCAGCAGCGTAGTTGGCAGGGCGTCTGGAAACACCATATATTTT
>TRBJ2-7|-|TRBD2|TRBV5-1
CASSLGTSGPHEQYF
TGCGCCAGCAGCTTGGGGACTAGCGGGCCTCACGAGCAGTACTTC
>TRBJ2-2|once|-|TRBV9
CASNVYKGAGNTGELFF
TGTGCCAGCAACGTATATAAAGGGGCGGGAAACACCGGGGAGCTGTTTTTT
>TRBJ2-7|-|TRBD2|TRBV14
CASRQTGGGYEQYF
TGTGCCAGCAGGCAAACTGGCGGGGGCTACGAGCAGTACTTC
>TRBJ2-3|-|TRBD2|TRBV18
CASSPPSGAGDTQYF
TGTGCCAGCTCACCACCGAGCGGGGCCGGAGATACGCAGTATTTT
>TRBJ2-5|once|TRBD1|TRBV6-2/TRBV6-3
CASSYSTGNVVETQYF
TGTGCCAGCAGTTACTCGACAGGGAACGTCGTAGAGACCCAGTACTTC
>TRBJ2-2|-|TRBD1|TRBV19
CASSTTGARVGNTGELFF
TGTGCCAGTAGTACGACAGGGGCACGGGTCGGGAACACCGGGGAGCTGTTTTTT
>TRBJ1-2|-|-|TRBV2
CASVKQGANYGYTF
TGTGCCAGCGTCAAACAGGGCGCTAACTATGGCTACACCTTC
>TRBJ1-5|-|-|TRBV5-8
CASSLHGSNQPQHF
TGTGCCAGCAGCCTCCACGGTAGCAATCAGCCCCAGCATTTT
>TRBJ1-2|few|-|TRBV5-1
CASSLGGRDYGYTF
TGCGCCAGCAGCTTGGGCGGGAGGGACTATGGCTACACCTTC
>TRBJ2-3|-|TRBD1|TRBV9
CASSGPTGGGTDTQYF
TGTGCCAGCAGCGGCCCGACAGGGGGCGGCACAGATACGCAGTATTTT
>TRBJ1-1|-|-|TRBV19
CASSTGGTINTEAFF
TGTGCCAGTAGTACCGGGGGAACGATTAACACTGAAGCTTTCTTT
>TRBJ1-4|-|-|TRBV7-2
CASSLEGPNRREKLFF
TGTGCCAGCAGCTTAGAAGGACCCAATAGGAGGGAAAAACTGTTTTTT
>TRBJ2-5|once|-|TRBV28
CASTSFGGRKQETQYF
TGTGCCAGCACCTCATTTGGGGGCCGAAAACAAGAGACCCAGTACTTC